This T cell receptor beta chain was found in a study of control samples from healthy donors and cancer patients. Per the germline V gene, CDR1 is SGHRS and CDR2 is YFSETQ. The CDR3 is 11 amino acids. The V gene lost 5 bases and the J gene lost 3 bases, with 3 bases spanning the gap. This table comes from immunoSEQ multiplex PCR, and its TCRdb copy is limited to in-frame clones, with some not included. This repertoire shows some 80,000 clones, just under 90% found once; its top ten account for roughly 6%. The sequence was collected from a middle-aged man in good health. Sequenced material: blood. The genes are TRBV5-1 and TRBJ1-3; no definite D call. The CDR3 spells CASRSGNTIYF. CDR3 DNA: TGCGCCAGCAGAAGTGGAAACACCATATATTTT.